A selection of T cell receptor beta chains follows, all from one sample in a study of blood T cells in healthy people across ages. Each CDR3 protein is one row after TCRdb ran MiXCR on the 5' RACE reads. This sample has about a million distinct CDR3 sequences, with roughly 47% found just once. Material: blood. These receptors originate from a woman in her fifties or sixties in good health. Each CDR3 is given with its conserved first and last residue.

j_gene	v_gene	CDR3aa
NA	TRBV28	CASSLHGHYEQYF
TRBJ2-7	TRBV27	CASSDSSYEQYF
TRBJ2-5	TRBV7-2	CASSLAREEETQYF
TRBJ2-1	TRBV18	CASSPSTSGTIYNEQFF
TRBJ2-1	TRBV27	CAIGIPRKYNEQFF
TRBJ2-7	TRBV27	CASSLSSGNFHEQYF
TRBJ2-4	TRBV20-1	CRGVAGGNIQYF
TRBJ2-5	TRBV7-9	CASSPTGGARPLKETQYF
TRBJ2-3	TRBV27	CASSQFEDTQYF
TRBJ2-1	TRBV11-3	CASSSQRGSYNEQFF
NA	TRBV6-2/TRBV6-3	CASSYSTLAYEQYF
NA	TRBV7-6	CASSAQGYETQYF
TRBJ2-4	TRBV27	CASSKQGMGDAAKNIQYF
TRBJ2-3	TRBV13	CASRTSGTDTQYF
TRBJ2-7	TRBV6-6	CASSPIAGVSYEQYF
TRBJ2-2	TRBV9	CASGVGGSNTGELFF
TRBJ1-4	TRBV20-1	CSATPTPGWNEKLFF